This entry features one T cell receptor (beta chain) sequence. This sample is part of a study of blood T cell repertoires in COVID-19. The wider study: Donors in the United States, Italy and Spain gave samples during acute or convalescent COVID-19.

The germline V gene encodes CDR1 GTSNPN and CDR2 SVGIG (reference sequence). Deletions cut 0 bases from V and 5 bases from J, with 7 bases between. This CDR3 comprises 12 residues. In Seattle, patients joined the study during active infection and were tracked longitudinally. Profiling relied on immunoSEQ multiplex PCR, and the TCRdb table lists in-frame clones only, not all of them. Among about 160,000 clones listed, about four fifths were seen once. The source material was peripheral blood. This TCR derives from a woman aged 55-75 years with COVID-19, enrolled during active disease. The chain employs TRBV30 and TRBJ1-2; D gene unclear. The CDR3 spells CAWSVSAYGYTF. The CDR3 DNA reads as TGTGCCTGGAGTGTCTCCGCGTATGGCTACACCTTC. The variable domain in full, with the rest retrieved from reference TRBV30 and TRBJ1-2, is SQTIHQWPATLVQPVGSPLSLECTVEGTSNPNLYWYRQAAGRGLQLLFYSVGIGQISSEVPQNLSASRPQDRQFILSSKKLLLSDSGFYLCAWSVSAYGYTFGSGTRLTVV.